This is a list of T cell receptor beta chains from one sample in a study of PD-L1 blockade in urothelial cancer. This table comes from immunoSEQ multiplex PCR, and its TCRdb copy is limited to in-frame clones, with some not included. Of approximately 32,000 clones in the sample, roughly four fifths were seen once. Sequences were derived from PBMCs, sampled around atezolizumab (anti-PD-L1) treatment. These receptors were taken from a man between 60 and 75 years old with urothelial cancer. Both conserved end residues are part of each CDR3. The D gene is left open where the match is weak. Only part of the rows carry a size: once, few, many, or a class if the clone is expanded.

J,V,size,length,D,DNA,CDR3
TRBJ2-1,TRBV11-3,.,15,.,TGTGCCAGCAGCTTAGATCAGGGTATGGACAATGAGCAGTTCTTC,CASSLDQGMDNEQFF
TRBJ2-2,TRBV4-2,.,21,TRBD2,TGTGCCAGCAGCCTCTTCCCCTCCTGGGGTAGCGGGGGGAGGTTCGCCGGGGAGCTGTTTTTT,CASSLFPSWGSGGRFAGELFF
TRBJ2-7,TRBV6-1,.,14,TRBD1,TGTGCCAGCAGAGGGACAGGGAGTCTCCACGAGCAGTACTTC,CASRGTGSLHEQYF
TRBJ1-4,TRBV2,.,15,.,TGTGCCAGCGGTAGACAGGACCCAACTAATGAAAAACTGTTTTTT,CASGRQDPTNEKLFF
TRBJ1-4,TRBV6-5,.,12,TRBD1,TGTGCCAGCAGCCGGGACAGGGTGGAACTGTTTTTT,CASSRDRVELFF
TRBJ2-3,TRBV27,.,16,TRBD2,TGTGCCAGCAGTTTTTCCCCCGGCGGGGGAGCAGATACGCAGTATTTT,CASSFSPGGGADTQYF
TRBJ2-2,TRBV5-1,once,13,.,TGCGCCAGCAGCTTGGCCGCGGGAAGGGAGCTGTTTTTT,CASSLAAGRELFF
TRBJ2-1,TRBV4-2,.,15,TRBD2,TGTGCCAGCAGCCGCCGACTAGCGGGGGGGAATGAGCAGTTCTTC,CASSRRLAGGNEQFF
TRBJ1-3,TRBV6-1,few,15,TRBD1,TGTGCCAGCAGTGAAACAGGGGAAGCTGGAAACACCATATATTTT,CASSETGEAGNTIYF
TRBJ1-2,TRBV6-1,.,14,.,TGTGCCAGCAGTGAAGAGGCAGGCTTCTATGGCTACACCTTC,CASSEEAGFYGYTF
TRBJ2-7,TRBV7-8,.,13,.,TGTGCCAGCAGCTTCGAAGAGGGGGACGAGCAGTACTTC,CASSFEEGDEQYF
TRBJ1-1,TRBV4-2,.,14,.,TGTGCCAGCAGCCAAGATCGCAGGAACACTGAAGCTTTCTTT,CASSQDRRNTEAFF
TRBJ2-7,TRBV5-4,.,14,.,TGTGCCAGCAGCCGTACATCCAGCTCCTACGAGCAGTACTTC,CASSRTSSSYEQYF
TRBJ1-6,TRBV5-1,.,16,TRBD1,TGCGCCAGCAGCTGGAGCGTGGGACAGGGGCGTTCACCCCTCCACTTT,CASSWSVGQGRSPLHF
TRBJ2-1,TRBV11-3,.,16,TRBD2,TGTGCCAGCAGCCTGACTAGCGGGGGGGCGGGAAATGAGCAGTTCTTC,CASSLTSGGAGNEQFF
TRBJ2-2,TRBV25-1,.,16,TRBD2,TGTGCCAGCAGTCGACCGGGAGGGGAGAACACCGGGGAGCTGTTTTTT,CASSRPGGENTGELFF
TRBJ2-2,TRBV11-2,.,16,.,TGTGCCAGCAGCATGACAGATAACGCGAACACCGGGGAGCTGTTTTTT,CASSMTDNANTGELFF
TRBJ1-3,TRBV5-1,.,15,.,TGCGCCAGCAGCTTGGCCTCAGACTCTGGAAACACCATATATTTT,CASSLASDSGNTIYF
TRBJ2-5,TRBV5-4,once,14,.,TGTGCCAGCAGCTTGGAGGTGTCGGGAGAGACCCAGTACTTC,CASSLEVSGETQYF
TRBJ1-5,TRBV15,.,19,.,TGTGCCACCAGCAGAGATCGATATTTGAGTCTAACCAGGGATGCGACCCAGCATTTT,CATSRDRYLSLTRDATQHF
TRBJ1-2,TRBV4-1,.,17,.,TGCGCCAGCAGCCAGACTGTATTGGGGGGATCTAACTATGGCTACACCTTC,CASSQTVLGGSNYGYTF
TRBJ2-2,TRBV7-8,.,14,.,TGTGCCAGCAGTCCAAGGGGCCGGTCCGGGGAGCTGTTTTTT,CASSPRGRSGELFF
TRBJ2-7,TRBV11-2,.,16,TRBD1,TGTGCCAGCAGCTGGGGTTCCGGGACAGGGTCCTACGAGCAGTACTTC,CASSWGSGTGSYEQYF
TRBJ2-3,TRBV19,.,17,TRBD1,TGTGCCAGTAGTGGCCCCCTGACAGGGGCTAGCACAGATACGCAGTATTTT,CASSGPLTGASTDTQYF
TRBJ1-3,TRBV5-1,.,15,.,TGCGCCAGCAGCTTGGGGTCGCAGTCTGGAAACACCATATATTTT,CASSLGSQSGNTIYF
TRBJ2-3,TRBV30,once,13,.,TGTGCCTGGAGTGTACAGCTGACAGATACGCAGTATTTT,CAWSVQLTDTQYF
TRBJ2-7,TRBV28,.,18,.,TGTGCCAGCACGGGAAACCCCCCCCTGGCAGATAAGGTTTACGAGCAGTACTTC,CASTGNPPLADKVYEQYF
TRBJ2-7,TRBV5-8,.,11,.,TGTGCCAGCAGCTACCTAGGAGAGCAGTACTTC,CASSYLGEQYF
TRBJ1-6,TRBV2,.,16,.,TGTGCCAGCAGTGATAAGTCAGTTGCCCATAATTCACCCCTCCACTTT,CASSDKSVAHNSPLHF
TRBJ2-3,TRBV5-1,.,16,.,TGCGCCAGCAGCCTTCAGCCCCCGGGAGTCGCAGATACGCAGTATTTT,CASSLQPPGVADTQYF
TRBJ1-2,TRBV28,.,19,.,TGTGCCAGCAGCCTAGCCTGGGGGGGCCGAGGGTATATTAACTATGGCTACACCTTC,CASSLAWGGRGYINYGYTF
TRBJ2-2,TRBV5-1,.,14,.,TGCGCCAGCAGTCTTCTAGCAAACACCGGGGAGCTGTTTTTT,CASSLLANTGELFF
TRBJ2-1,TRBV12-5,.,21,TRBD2,TGTGCTAGTGGTTTGGTACCCCTACCGGGACTAGCCGGATCCTCCTACAATGAGCAGTTCTTC,CASGLVPLPGLAGSSYNEQFF
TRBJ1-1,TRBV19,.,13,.,TGTGCCAGTAGTATTTGGGGAGGGACTGAAGCTTTCTTT,CASSIWGGTEAFF
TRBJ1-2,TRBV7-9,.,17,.,TGTGCCAGCAGCTTACTGGGCGAGGGGGTAGGGGACTATGGCTACACCTTC,CASSLLGEGVGDYGYTF
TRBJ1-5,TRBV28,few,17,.,TGTGCCAGCAGTTTTGTCCCACTCCCTCGGAGCAATCAGCCCCAGCATTTT,CASSFVPLPRSNQPQHF
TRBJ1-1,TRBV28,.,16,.,TGTGCCAGCAGTTCCCTCCGGGGAGGGGGGGACACTGAAGCTTTCTTT,CASSSLRGGGDTEAFF
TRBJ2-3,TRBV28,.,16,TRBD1,TGTGCCAGCAGTTTGGGTACAGGGGCGATCACAGATACGCAGTATTTT,CASSLGTGAITDTQYF
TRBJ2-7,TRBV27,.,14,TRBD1,TGTGCCAGCAGTGCCCGGACAGGGGGGTGGGAGCAGTACTTC,CASSARTGGWEQYF
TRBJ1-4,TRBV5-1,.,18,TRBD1,TGCGCCAGCAGCTTGGCGGGCAGTCGGGGGACAGGGCCGGGAAAACTGTTTTTT,CASSLAGSRGTGPGKLFF
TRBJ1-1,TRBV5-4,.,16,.,TGTGCCAGCAGCTTGGATAGGGTCAGGAAGGGGTCTGAAGCTTTCTTT,CASSLDRVRKGSEAFF
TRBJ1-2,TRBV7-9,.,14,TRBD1,TGTGCCAGCAGCTCCGACAGGGAGACCTATGGCTACACCTTC,CASSSDRETYGYTF
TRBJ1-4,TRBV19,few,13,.,TGTGCCACGAAGAGACAGGAAGGGGAAAAACTGTTTTTT,CATKRQEGEKLFF
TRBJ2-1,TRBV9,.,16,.,TGTGCCAGCAGCGTAGTTGGAGGAGTTGGGTACAATGAGCAGTTCTTC,CASSVVGGVGYNEQFF
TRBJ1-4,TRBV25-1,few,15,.,TGTGCCAGCAGTGAATACGTCGGCACTAGGGAAAAACTGTTTTTT,CASSEYVGTREKLFF
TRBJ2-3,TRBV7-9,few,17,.,TGTGCCAGCAGCCACCAACTCGGGACTCTTGTCGCAGATACGCAGTATTTT,CASSHQLGTLVADTQYF
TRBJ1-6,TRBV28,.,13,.,TGTGCCAGCATCGAAGGGGTGGACTCACCCCTCCACTTT,CASIEGVDSPLHF
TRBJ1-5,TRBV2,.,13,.,TGTGCCAGCACCGGACAACCCAATCAGCCCCAGCATTTT,CASTGQPNQPQHF
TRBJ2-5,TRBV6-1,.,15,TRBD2,TGTGCCAGCAATCTAGCGGGGGGCCGGCAAGAGACCCAGTACTTC,CASNLAGGRQETQYF
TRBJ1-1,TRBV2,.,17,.,TGTGCCAGCAGTGAAAGAGGGTTCAGGTTCGGAGGCACTGAAGCTTTCTTT,CASSERGFRFGGTEAFF
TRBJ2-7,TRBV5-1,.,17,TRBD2,TGCGCCAGCAGCTTGGGGGCCCTAGCGGGGGGGCTCGACGAGCAGTACTTC,CASSLGALAGGLDEQYF
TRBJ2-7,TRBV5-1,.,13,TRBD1,TGCGCCAGCAGCACGACAGGGATCAACGAGCAGTACTTC,CASSTTGINEQYF
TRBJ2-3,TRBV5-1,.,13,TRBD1,TGCGCCAGCAGCTCGGGGAACCGGGACAGACGGTATTTT,CASSSGNRDRRYF
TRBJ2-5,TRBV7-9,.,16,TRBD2,TGTGCCAGCAGCTTAGGGACTAGCGGGGGGGCGCAGACCCAGTACTTC,CASSLGTSGGAQTQYF
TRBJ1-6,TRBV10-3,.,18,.,TGTGCCATCAGTGAGTCGGCAGCGACGAGCTCCTATAATTCACCCCTCCACTTT,CAISESAATSSYNSPLHF